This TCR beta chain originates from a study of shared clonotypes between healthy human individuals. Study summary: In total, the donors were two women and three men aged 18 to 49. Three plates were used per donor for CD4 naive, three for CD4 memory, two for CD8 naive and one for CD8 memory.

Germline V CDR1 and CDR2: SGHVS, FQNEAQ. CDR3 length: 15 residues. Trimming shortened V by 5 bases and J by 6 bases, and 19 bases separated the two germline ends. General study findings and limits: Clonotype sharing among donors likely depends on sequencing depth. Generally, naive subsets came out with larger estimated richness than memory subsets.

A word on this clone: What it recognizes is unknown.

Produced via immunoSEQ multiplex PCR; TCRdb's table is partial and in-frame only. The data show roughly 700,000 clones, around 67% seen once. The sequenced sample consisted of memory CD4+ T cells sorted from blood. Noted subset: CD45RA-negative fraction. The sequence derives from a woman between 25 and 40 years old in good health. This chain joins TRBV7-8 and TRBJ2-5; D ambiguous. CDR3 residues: CASSTFRSFGKTQYF. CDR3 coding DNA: TGTGCCAGCAGCACCTTTCGGAGTTTTGGGAAGACCCAGTACTTC.